The clone carrying this T cell receptor (beta chain) turned up a few times. Time point noted: patch test 3, about 24 weeks after DPC sensitization. Stated treatment: therapeutic diphenylcyclopropenone sensitization with weekly scalp DPC. Extraction yielded total RNA from whole blood (unfractionated). This sample is part of a study of human T cells and chemical hapten exposure. TCRdb re-derived calls from the RACE reads in MiXCR, one entry per CDR3 protein. The sample lists over 70,000 distinct CDR3 sequences, roughly 11% occurring once. This CDR3 spans 15 amino acids. V trimming: 0 bases; J trimming: 5 bases; junction bases outside the gene matches: 5. The V gene's germline CDR1 is SGHRS and CDR2 YFSETQ.

Source: whole blood, taken in connection with sensitization to the hapten diphenylcyclopropenone (DPC). This TCR was sampled from a woman younger than 45 with alopecia areata. Some clones in this sample may be carry-over from other donors' samples. The chain recombines TRBV5-1 with TRBJ2-1, with 7 nucleotides matching TRBD1. The CDR3 reads CASSLVGDSHNEQFF. CDR3 DNA: TGCGCCAGCAGCTTGGTGGGGGACAGCCACAATGAGCAGTTCTTC.